This TCR beta chain originates from a study of beta chain features in type 1 diabetes. The study, taken as a whole, reports: Resolution of whether HLA type affects TCRB rearrangement was not achieved here. Within each of all four CD4+ subsets, Type 1 diabetes patients had TCRB CDR3s that were moderately but significantly shorter. Among patients, naive, central memory and Treg TCRB repertoires appeared more similar than among healthy donors. There were fewer insertions and more deletions at the VDJ junctions of type 1 diabetes patients.

This clone was observed a handful of times. Its matching antigen is unknown. Each of the CD4+ naive, central memory, regulatory and stem cell-like memory populations was sorted via CD45RO/CCR7/CD25/CD127/CD95/CD27. Germline lookup yields CDR1 SQVTM and CDR2 ANQGSEA. CDR3 length: 14 residues. V trimming: 4 bases; J trimming: 2 bases; junction bases outside the gene matches: 2. The study reverse transcribed the entire isolated RNA, so it sequenced expressed TCRB transcripts. The data were produced by immunoSEQ multiplex PCR, yet TCRdb's version contains in-frame clones alone and is incomplete. The sample includes 53,000 or so clones, 55% to 80% of them seen just once.

This sequence was found in a woman in her twenties or thirties with type 1 diabetes. The chain carries TRBV29-1 and TRBJ2-3; 11 bases are a match to TRBD2. The sequenced sample consisted of stem cell memory CD4+ T cells from blood. The CDR3, as DNA: TGCAGCGTTGGACTAGCGGGGTACACAGATACGCAGTATTTT. Residues: CSVGLAGYTDTQYF.